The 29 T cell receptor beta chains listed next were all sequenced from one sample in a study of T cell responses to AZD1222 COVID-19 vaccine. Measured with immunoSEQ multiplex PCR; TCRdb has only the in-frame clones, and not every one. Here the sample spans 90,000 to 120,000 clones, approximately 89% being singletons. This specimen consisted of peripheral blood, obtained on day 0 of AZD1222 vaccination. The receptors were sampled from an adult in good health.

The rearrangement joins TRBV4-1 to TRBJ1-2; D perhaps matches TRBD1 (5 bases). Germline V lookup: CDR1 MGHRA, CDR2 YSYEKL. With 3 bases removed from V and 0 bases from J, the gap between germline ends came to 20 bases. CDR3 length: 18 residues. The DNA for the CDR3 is TGCGCCAGCAGCCACGCCGGGACTATAGTTTCTACTAACTATGGCTACACCTTC. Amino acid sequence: CASSHAGTIVSTNYGYTF.

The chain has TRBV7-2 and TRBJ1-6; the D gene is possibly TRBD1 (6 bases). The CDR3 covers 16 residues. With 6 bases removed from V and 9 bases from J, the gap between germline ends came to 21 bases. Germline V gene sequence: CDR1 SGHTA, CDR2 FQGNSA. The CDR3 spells CASRRTGGGRGSPLHF. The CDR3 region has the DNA TGTGCCAGCAGACGCACCGGAGGGGGGCGGGGTTCACCCCTCCACTTT. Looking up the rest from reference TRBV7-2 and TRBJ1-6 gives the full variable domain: GAGVSQSPSNKVTEKGKDVELRCDPISGHTALYWYRQSLGQGLEFLIYFQGNSAPDKSGLPSDRFSAERTGGSVSTLTIQRTQQEDSAVYLCASRRTGGGRGSPLHFGNGTRLTVT.

The CDR3 reads CATGPGVGGQETQYF. The CDR3 DNA follows: TGTGCCACGGGGCCGGGAGTGGGGGGGCAAGAGACCCAGTACTTC. J is TRBJ2-5 and V is TRBV6-5; 7 bases are shared with TRBD2. Trimming cost V 10 bases and J 2 bases; bases outside gene matches: 13. The CDR3 is 15 amino acids. The germline gives CDR1 MNHEY, CDR2 SVGAGI.

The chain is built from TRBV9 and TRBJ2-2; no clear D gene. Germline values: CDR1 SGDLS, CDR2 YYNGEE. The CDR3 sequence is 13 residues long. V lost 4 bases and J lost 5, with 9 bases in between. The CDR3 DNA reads TGTGCCAGCAGCCCCATCATAACCGGGGAGCTGTTTTTT. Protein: CASSPIITGELFF.

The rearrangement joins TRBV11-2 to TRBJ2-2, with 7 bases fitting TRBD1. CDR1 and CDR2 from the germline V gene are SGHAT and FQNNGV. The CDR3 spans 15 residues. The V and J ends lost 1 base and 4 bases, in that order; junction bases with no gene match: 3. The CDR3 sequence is CASSLGQGSTGELFF. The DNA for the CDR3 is TGTGCCAGCAGCTTAGGACAGGGCAGCACCGGGGAGCTGTTTTTT.

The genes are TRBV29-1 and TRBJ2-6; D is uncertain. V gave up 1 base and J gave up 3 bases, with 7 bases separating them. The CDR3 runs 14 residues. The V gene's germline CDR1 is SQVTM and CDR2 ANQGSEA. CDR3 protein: CSVEGGLGANVLTF. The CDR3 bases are TGCAGCGTTGAAGGGGGTCTTGGGGCCAACGTCCTGACTTTC.

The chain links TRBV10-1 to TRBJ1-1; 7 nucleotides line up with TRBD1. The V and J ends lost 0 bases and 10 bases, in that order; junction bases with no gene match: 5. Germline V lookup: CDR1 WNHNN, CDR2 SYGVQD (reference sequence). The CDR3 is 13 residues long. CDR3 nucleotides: TGCGCCAGCAGTGAGTCTGCGACAGGGAGAGCTTTCTTT. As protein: CASSESATGRAFF.

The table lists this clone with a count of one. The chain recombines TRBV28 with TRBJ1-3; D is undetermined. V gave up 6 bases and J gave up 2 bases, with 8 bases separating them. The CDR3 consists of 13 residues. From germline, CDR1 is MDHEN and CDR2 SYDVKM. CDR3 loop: CASRVTAGNTIYF. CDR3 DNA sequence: TGTGCCAGCAGGGTAACAGCTGGAAACACCATATATTTT.

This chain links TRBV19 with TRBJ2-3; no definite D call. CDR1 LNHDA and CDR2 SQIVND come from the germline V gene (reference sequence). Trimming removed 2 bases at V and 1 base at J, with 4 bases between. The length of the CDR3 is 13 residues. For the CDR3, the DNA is TGTGCCAGTAGTATAACAGGCACAGATACGCAGTATTTT. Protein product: CASSITGTDTQYF.

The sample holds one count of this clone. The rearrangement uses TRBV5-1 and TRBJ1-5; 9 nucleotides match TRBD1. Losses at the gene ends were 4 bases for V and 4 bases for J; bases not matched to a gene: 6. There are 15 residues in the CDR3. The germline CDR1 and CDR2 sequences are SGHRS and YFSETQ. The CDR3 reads CASSPGTGLNQPQHF. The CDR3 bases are TGCGCCAGCAGCCCGGGGACAGGGTTGAATCAGCCCCAGCATTTT. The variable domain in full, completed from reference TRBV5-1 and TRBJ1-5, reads KAGVTQTPRYLIKTRGQQVTLSCSPISGHRSVSWYQQTPGQGLQFLFEYFSETQRNKGNFPGRFSGRQFSNSRSEMNVSTLELGDSALYLCASSPGTGLNQPQHFGDGTRLSIL.

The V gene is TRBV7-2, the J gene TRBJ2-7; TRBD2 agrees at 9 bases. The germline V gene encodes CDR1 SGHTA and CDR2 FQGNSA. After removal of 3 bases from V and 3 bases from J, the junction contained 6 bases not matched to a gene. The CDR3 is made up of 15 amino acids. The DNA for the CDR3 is TGTGCCAGCAGCTTGACTAGCGGCGATTACTACGAGCAGTACTTC. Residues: CASSLTSGDYYEQYF.

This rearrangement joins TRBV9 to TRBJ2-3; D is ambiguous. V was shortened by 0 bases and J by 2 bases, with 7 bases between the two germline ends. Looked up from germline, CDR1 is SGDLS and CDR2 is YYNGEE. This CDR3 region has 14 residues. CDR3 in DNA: TGTGCCAGCAGCGTAGTAGGAACCACAGATACGCAGTATTTT. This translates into CASSVVGTTDTQYF.

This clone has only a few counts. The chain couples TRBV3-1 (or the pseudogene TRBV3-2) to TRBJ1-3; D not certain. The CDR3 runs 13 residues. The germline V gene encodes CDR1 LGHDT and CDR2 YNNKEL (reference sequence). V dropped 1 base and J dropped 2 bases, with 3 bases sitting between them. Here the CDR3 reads CASSQATGNTIYF. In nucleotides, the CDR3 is TGTGCCAGCAGCCAAGCCACTGGAAACACCATATATTTT.

The CDR3 DNA is TGTGCCAGTAGTACCAGGACAGGGCCCAATTCACCCCTCCACTTT. Protein: CASSTRTGPNSPLHF. The chain joins TRBV19 to TRBJ1-6, with 8 bases fitting TRBD1. Germline assignment: CDR1 LNHDA and CDR2 SQIVND (reference sequence). V shed 4 bases and J 7 bases; nucleotides not matched to a gene: 6. This CDR3 comprises 15 residues.

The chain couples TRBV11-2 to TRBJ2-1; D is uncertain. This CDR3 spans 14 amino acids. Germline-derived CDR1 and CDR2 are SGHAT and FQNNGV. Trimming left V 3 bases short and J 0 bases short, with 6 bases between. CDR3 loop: CASSFDTSYNEQFF. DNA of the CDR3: TGTGCCAGCAGCTTTGACACCTCCTACAATGAGCAGTTCTTC.

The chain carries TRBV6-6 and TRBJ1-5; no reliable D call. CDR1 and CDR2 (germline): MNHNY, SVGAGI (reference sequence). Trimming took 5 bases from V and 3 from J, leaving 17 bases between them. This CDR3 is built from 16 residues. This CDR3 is CASSPLPGPLNQPQHF. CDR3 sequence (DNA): TGTGCCAGCAGTCCGCTCCCTGGACCTCTCAATCAGCCCCAGCATTTT.

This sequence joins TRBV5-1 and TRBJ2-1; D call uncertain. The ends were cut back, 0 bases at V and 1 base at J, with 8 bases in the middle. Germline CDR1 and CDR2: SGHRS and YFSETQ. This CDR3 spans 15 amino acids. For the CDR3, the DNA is TGCGCCAGCAGCTTGGGACTGTTTTCCTACAATGAGCAGTTCTTC. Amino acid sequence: CASSLGLFSYNEQFF.

The CDR3: CASSLWEVNSGNTIYF. CDR3 in DNA: TGTGCCAGCAGCTTGTGGGAGGTCAACTCTGGAAACACCATATATTTT. This chain joins TRBV5-5 and TRBJ1-3; D uncertain. CDR1 SGHKS and CDR2 YYEKEE come from the germline V gene (reference sequence). The CDR3 has 16 amino acids. Trimming pared 1 base from V and 0 bases from J, leaving 11 bases between.

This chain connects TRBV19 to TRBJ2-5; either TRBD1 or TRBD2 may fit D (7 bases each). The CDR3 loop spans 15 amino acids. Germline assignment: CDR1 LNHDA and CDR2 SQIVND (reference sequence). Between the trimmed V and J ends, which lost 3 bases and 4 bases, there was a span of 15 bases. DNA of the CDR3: TGTGCCAGTAGTATGGGAGGGGGCAGAGCAGAGACCCAGTACTTC. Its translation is CASSMGGGRAETQYF.

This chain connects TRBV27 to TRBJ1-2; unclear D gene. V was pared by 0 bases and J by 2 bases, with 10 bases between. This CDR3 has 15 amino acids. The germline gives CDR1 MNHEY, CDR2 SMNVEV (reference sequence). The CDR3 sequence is CASSLSPGRNYGYTF. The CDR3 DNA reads TGTGCCAGCAGTTTATCGCCCGGACGGAACTATGGCTACACCTTC.

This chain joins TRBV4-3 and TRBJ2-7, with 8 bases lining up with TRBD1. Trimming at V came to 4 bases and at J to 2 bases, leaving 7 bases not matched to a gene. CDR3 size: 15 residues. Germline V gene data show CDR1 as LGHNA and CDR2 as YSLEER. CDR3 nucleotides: TGCGCCAGCAGCCTCCGGACAGGGAATGCCTACGAGCAGTACTTC. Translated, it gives CASSLRTGNAYEQYF.

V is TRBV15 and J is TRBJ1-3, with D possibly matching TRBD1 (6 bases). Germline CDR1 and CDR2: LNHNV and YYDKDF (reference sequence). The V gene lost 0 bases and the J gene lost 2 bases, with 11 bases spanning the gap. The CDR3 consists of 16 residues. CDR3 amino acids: CATSRDRGATGNTIYF. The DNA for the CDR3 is TGTGCCACCAGCAGAGATCGGGGGGCGACTGGAAACACCATATATTTT.

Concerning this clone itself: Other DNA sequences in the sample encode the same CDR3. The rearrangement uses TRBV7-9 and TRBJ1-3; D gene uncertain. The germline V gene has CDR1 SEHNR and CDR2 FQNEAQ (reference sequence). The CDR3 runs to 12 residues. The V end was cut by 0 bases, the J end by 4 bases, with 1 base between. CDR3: CASSLAGNTIYF. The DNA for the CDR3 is TGTGCCAGCAGCTTAGCGGGAAACACCATATATTTT.

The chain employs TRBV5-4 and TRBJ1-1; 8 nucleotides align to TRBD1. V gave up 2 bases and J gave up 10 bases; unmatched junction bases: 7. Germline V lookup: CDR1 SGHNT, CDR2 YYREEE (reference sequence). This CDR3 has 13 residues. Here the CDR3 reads CASSLQRTGRAFF. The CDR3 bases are TGTGCCAGCAGCTTACAGAGGACAGGGAGAGCTTTCTTT.

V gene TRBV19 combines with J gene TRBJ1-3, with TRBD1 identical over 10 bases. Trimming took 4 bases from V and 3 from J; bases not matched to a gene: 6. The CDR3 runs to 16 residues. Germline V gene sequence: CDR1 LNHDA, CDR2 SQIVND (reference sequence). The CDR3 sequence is CASSTGTGDFGNTIYF. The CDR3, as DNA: TGTGCCAGTAGTACTGGGACAGGGGACTTTGGAAACACCATATATTTT.

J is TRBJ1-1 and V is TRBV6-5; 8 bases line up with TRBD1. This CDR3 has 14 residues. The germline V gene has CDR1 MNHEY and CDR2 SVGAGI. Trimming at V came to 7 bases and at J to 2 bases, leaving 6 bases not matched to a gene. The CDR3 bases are TGTGCCAGCACCCGCGGGACAGGAAACACTGAAGCTTTCTTT. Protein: CASTRGTGNTEAFF.

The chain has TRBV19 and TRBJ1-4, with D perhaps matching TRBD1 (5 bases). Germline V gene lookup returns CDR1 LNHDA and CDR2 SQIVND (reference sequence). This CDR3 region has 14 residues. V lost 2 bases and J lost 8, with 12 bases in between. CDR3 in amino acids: CASSIRGREEKLFF. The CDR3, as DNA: TGTGCCAGTAGTATAAGGGGCAGGGAAGAAAAACTGTTTTTT.

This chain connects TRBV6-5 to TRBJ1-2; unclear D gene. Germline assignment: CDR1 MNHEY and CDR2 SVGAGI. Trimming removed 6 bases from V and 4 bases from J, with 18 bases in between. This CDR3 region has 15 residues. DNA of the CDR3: TGTGCCAGCAGCTTAGGTTCTGGGGTTTCCTATGGCTACACCTTC. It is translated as CASSLGSGVSYGYTF.

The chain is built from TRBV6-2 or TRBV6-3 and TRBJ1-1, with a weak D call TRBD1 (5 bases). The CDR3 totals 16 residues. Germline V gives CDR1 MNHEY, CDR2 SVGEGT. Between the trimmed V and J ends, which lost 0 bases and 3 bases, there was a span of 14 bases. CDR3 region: CASSYSGEGIYTEAFF. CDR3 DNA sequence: TGTGCCAGCAGTTACTCAGGGGAAGGTATATACACTGAAGCTTTCTTT.